The source of this T cell receptor beta chain is a study of cytomegalovirus exposure and HLA in healthy donors. Study-level results: Exclusion as indistinguishable affected some V segments, including TRBV6-2 and TRBV6-3. Later on, a genetic analysis was performed. It linked a missense variant in DCLRE1C with V- and J-gene trimming of TCR beta. Fewer than 200 TCR beta chains were listed as cytomegalovirus-associated.

Primers: 60 Vbeta forward and 13 Jbeta reverse. Repertoires were generated with immunoSEQ multiplex PCR, while TCRdb's copy carries only in-frame clones and drops some. The sample includes nearly 110,000 clones, about four fifths of them seen just once. To note about this clone: Its target is unknown.

The germline gives CDR1 MNHNS, CDR2 SASEGT. V lost 11 bases to trimming and J lost 4 bases, with 12 bases between them. This CDR3 comprises 13 residues. Sample: PBMCs. This chain connects TRBV6-1 to TRBJ2-6; D is possibly TRBD2 (5 bases). This TCR derives from a young man in good health and CMV-seropositive. CDR3 amino acids: CAGIWEGANVLTF. CDR3 sequence (DNA): TGTGCCGGAATTTGGGAGGGGGCCAACGTCCTGACTTTC.